One sample yielded the 25 T cell receptor beta chains listed below, sequenced in a study of identical twins. TCRdb reanalysed the 5' RACE reads using MiXCR and keeps one entry per CDR3 protein. The data show hundreds of thousands of distinct CDR3 sequences, with 7% to 7.5% seen just once and 1.5% to 2% held by the top ten. The same specimen was also included in a second study, on yellow fever vaccine responses in identical twins.

Sequenced material: PBMCs. The receptors were sampled from a woman aged 18-30 years in good health.

This clonotype has just a few counts. V and J are TRBV7-6 and TRBJ1-2; 9 bases match TRBD1. The CDR3 sequence is 14 residues long. V lost 5 bases and J lost 14; bases outside the gene matches: 15. In germline, CDR1 is SGHVS, CDR2 FNYEAQ. CDR3 sequence: CASSVESGTGFLTF. As DNA, the CDR3 is TGTGCCAGCAGCGTGGAGTCCGGGACAGGGTTCCTGACCTTC.

This clonotype was observed many times. The CDR3 sequence: CAHSGLLDEQFF. The CDR3 DNA is TGCGCCCACAGCGGCTTACTGGATGAGCAGTTCTTC. The chain recombines TRBV5-1 with TRBJ2-1, with D possibly being TRBD2 (5 bases). This CDR3 region has 12 residues. Germline V gene sequence: CDR1 SGHRS, CDR2 YFSETQ. V was trimmed by 10 bases and J by 8 bases, leaving 16 bases between them.

This clonotype was counted only a few times. The chain carries TRBV6-2 or TRBV6-3 and TRBJ2-7; D remains unclear. The length of the CDR3 is 10 residues. Looked up from germline, CDR1 is MNHEY and CDR2 is SVGEGT. The V end was cut by 8 bases, the J end by 5 bases, with 7 bases between. CDR3 in DNA: TGTGCCAGCCGTTCGCACGAGCAGTACGTC. This codes for CASRSHEQYV.

The V call is TRBV7-9, the J call TRBJ2-3, with no clear D. V shed 5 bases and J shed 6 bases, with 21 bases lying between them. This CDR3 is 16 amino acids long. CDR1 and CDR2 (germline): SEHNR, FQNEAQ (reference sequence). CDR3 protein: CASSEIDAPYTDTQYF. Written as DNA, the CDR3 is TGTGCCAGCAGCGAGATAGACGCGCCGTATACGGATACGCAGTATTTT.

Only a few counts were recorded for this clonotype. The V and J genes are TRBV10-3 and TRBJ2-3, with 11 bases aligning to TRBD2. The V and J ends lost 1 base and 4 bases, in that order; junction bases with no gene match: 4. The germline CDR1 and CDR2 sequences are ENHRY and SYGVKD. The CDR3 extends over 16 amino acids. Written as DNA, the CDR3 is TGTGCCATCAGTGAGTTTACTAGCGGGAGACCAGATACGCAGTATTTT. Its translation: CAISEFTSGRPDTQYF.

The chain employs TRBV5-4 and TRBJ1-2; D uncertain. V was shortened by 4 bases and J by 4 bases, with 11 bases between the two germline ends. The CDR3 runs 13 residues. CDR1 and CDR2 (germline): SGHNT, YYREEE (reference sequence). The CDR3 DNA reads TGTGCCAGCAGCGGCCCCACCGTCTATGGCTACACCTTC. Amino acid sequence: CASSGPTVYGYTF. Full variable domain (rest looked up from reference TRBV5-4 and TRBJ1-2): ETGVTQSPTHLIKTRGQQVTLRCSSQSGHNTVSWYQQALGQGPQFIFQYYREEENGRGNFPPRFSGLQFPNYSSELNVNALELDDSALYLCASSGPTVYGYTFGSGTRLTVV.

Concerning this clonotype itself: The junction and the germline gene differ at one end; a read error may be behind it. This chain links TRBV4-1 with TRBJ2-1; 9 bases are shared with TRBD1. This CDR3 comprises 15 residues. Germline CDR1 is MGHRA and CDR2 is YSYEKL. The CDR3 bases are TGCGCCAGCAGCCCCCGGGACAGGGATTACAATGAGCAGCTCTTC. Translating it yields CASSPRDRDYNEQLF.

In its sample, this clonotype was seen many times. The chain is built from TRBV12-3 or TRBV12-4 and TRBJ1-2; D remains unclear. The V end lost 6 bases, the J end lost 7 bases, and 12 bases lay between the germline ends. CDR3 size: 12 residues. The CDR3 region has the DNA TGTGCCAGCAGCGCTGGACGTGGTGGCTACACCTTC. The encoded protein is CASSAGRGGYTF.

The chain carries TRBV24-1 and TRBJ2-7; 10 positions match TRBD2. V was clipped by 2 bases and J by 8 bases; unmatched bases: 5. Germline V gene data show CDR1 as KGHDR and CDR2 as SFDVKD. The CDR3 has 14 residues. CDR3 sequence reads: CATSDSGTSDQQYF. CDR3 nucleotides: TGTGCCACCAGTGATTCCGGGACTAGCGATCAGCAGTACTTC.

This clonotype was seen a handful of times. The rearrangement uses TRBV10-3 and TRBJ2-1; 8 bases are a match to TRBD2. J gave up 5 bases and V 5 bases, and 11 bases lay outside the gene matches. There are 16 residues in the CDR3. Looked up from germline, CDR1 is ENHRY and CDR2 is SYGVKD. The CDR3 here is CAISTTGRGANNEQFF. Here the CDR3 DNA reads TGTGCCATCAGTACCACCGGGAGGGGGGCCAACAATGAGCAGTTCTTC.

This clonotype was detected a few times. The CDR3 reads CSVAQGTGSNQPQHF. The DNA for the CDR3 is TGCAGCGTTGCCCAAGGCACCGGTAGCAATCAGCCCCAGCATTTT. The gene calls are TRBV29-1 and TRBJ1-5; D gene uncertain. The CDR3 totals 15 residues. Trimming took 4 bases from V and 0 from J, leaving 13 bases between them. In germline, CDR1 is SQVTM, CDR2 ANQGSEA.

This clonotype was detected many times. This chain uses TRBV12-3 or TRBV12-4 with TRBJ1-2; 9 bases fit TRBD1. The CDR3 sequence is 13 residues long. The J segment lost 7 bases and the V segment lost 7 bases, leaving 7 bases of the junction unmatched. CDR3 DNA: TGTGCCAGCACCGCCGACAGGGGGGGTGGCTACACCTTC. As protein: CASTADRGGGYTF.

In its sample, this clonotype was seen a few times. V usage is TRBV2 and J usage is TRBJ2-3; D tentatively fits TRBD1 or TRBD2 (5 bases each). The CDR3 is made up of 17 amino acids. In germline, CDR1 is SNHLY, CDR2 FYNNEI. The germline V and J ends were trimmed by 8 bases and 0 bases, with 21 bases remaining between them. In nucleotides, the CDR3 is TGTGCCAGCCCTACCGGCTTAGGGACGACTAGCACAGATACGCAGTATTTT. Translation: CASPTGLGTTSTDTQYF.

This clonotype was observed a handful of times. The chain has TRBV20-1 and TRBJ2-2, with D maybe TRBD1 (5 bases). Trimming removed 3 bases from V and 1 base from J, with 9 bases in between. Germline CDR1 DFQATT, CDR2 SNEGSKA (reference sequence). The CDR3 has 14 residues. CDR3 nucleotide sequence: TGCAGTGCTAGCCAGACAGAGAACACCGGGGAGCTGTTTTTT. Translated, it gives CSASQTENTGELFF.

In its sample, this clonotype was seen a few times. The genes are TRBV12-3 or TRBV12-4 and TRBJ1-1, with unresolved D. V lost 9 bases to trimming and J lost 4 bases, with 12 bases between them. CDR3 length: 12 residues. CDR3 residues: CASGGLRTEAFF. The CDR3 nucleotides are TGTGCCAGTGGAGGGCTACGCACTGAAGCTTTCTTT.

V gene TRBV12-3 or TRBV12-4 combines with J gene TRBJ2-1; a weak D match, TRBD2 (6 bases). The CDR3 spans 15 residues. V lost 5 bases and J lost 7, with 18 bases in between. CDR3 in DNA: TGTGCCAGCAGTCCGGGGGACCCTGAAGGTAATGAGCAGTTCTTC. Amino acids: CASSPGDPEGNEQFF.

The sample holds a few counts of this clonotype. The rearrangement uses TRBV10-3 and TRBJ2-3; D may be TRBD2 (6 bases). Germline CDR1 reads ENHRY; CDR2 reads SYGVKD. CDR3 length equals 13 residues. Trimming left V 6 bases short and J 4 bases short, with 11 bases between. The DNA of the CDR3 is TGTGCCATCAGGGGGAGGAGTGCAGATACGCAGTATTTT. Residues: CAIRGRSADTQYF.

V is TRBV5-4 and J is TRBJ2-2; 11 nucleotides agree with TRBD2. V was pared by 0 bases and J by 1 base, with 11 bases of the junction left unmatched. The CDR3 extends over 20 amino acids. CDR1 and CDR2 from the germline V gene are SGHNT and YYREEE (reference sequence). The CDR3 coding sequence is TGTGCCAGCAGCTTGGCCACGGCTAGCGGGGGGTATTGGAACACCGGGGAGCTGTTTTTT. This gives the protein CASSLATASGGYWNTGELFF.

The chain is built from TRBV5-8 and TRBJ1-2, with D perhaps TRBD1 (5 bases). Germline CDR1 is SGHTS and CDR2 is YDEGEE. The CDR3 runs 15 residues. The V gene lost 1 base and the J gene lost 7 bases, with 17 bases spanning the gap. CDR3 DNA sequence: TGTGCCAGCAGCTTGTCGGGGACCACGGGGTCTGGCTACACCTTC. As protein: CASSLSGTTGSGYTF. Full variable domain (missing parts from reference TRBV5-8 and TRBJ1-2): EAGVTQSPTHLIKTRGQQATLRCSPISGHTSVYWYQQALGLGLQFLLWYDEGEERNRGNFPPRFSGRQFPNYSSELNVNALELEDSALYLCASSLSGTTGSGYTFGSGTRLTVV.

The J gene is TRBJ2-3, the V gene TRBV11-2; the match to TRBD2 covers 11 bases. V lost 1 base and J lost 2; bases outside the gene matches: 5. The CDR3 contains 17 residues. The germline V gene encodes CDR1 SGHAT and CDR2 FQNNGV. The DNA of the CDR3 is TGTGCCAGCAGCTTAGGAGATAGCGGGGGGGTCACAGATACGCAGTATTTT. Translation: CASSLGDSGGVTDTQYF.

This chain links TRBV25-1 with TRBJ2-3, with D hard to call. CDR1 and CDR2 (germline): MGHDK, SYGVNS. The CDR3 is 12 residues long. V was trimmed by 8 bases and J by 6 bases, leaving 12 bases between them. The CDR3 sequence is CASHGSLDTQYF. The CDR3 DNA reads as TGTGCCAGCCACGGGTCACTTGATACGCAGTATTTT.

This clonotype was found a few times. The chain joins TRBV19 to TRBJ2-4; tentatively, D is TRBD1 (5 bases). Germline V gene sequence: CDR1 LNHDA, CDR2 SQIVND (reference sequence). This CDR3 region has 15 residues. V lost 3 bases and J 8 bases, leaving 17 bases between the germline ends. As DNA, the CDR3 is TGTGCCAGTAGTATCATGCAGGGTATAGGAGACATTCAGTACTTC. Translating gives CASSIMQGIGDIQYF.

This clonotype was found a few times. The V call is TRBV5-1, the J call TRBJ2-1; 8 bases line up with TRBD2. Germline-derived CDR1 and CDR2 are SGHRS and YFSETQ. There are 16 residues in the CDR3. Trimming cost V 3 bases and J 6 bases; bases outside gene matches: 11. For the CDR3, the DNA is TGCGCCAGCAGCTACATAATGGGTCTAGCGGGCAATGAGCAGTTCTTC. It encodes CASSYIMGLAGNEQFF.

This rearrangement joins TRBV15 to TRBJ2-7, with D tentatively TRBD1 (6 bases). V lost 3 bases and J lost 4, with 22 bases in between. This CDR3 contains 17 residues. CDR1 is LNHNV, CDR2 YYDKDF, per germline (reference sequence). The CDR3 here is CATSSRRQGGIKYEQYF. CDR3 in DNA: TGTGCCACCAGCAGCCGGAGACAAGGGGGTATTAAGTACGAGCAGTACTTC.

This clonotype was detected ten times or more. The chain uses TRBV5-1 and TRBJ2-1; TRBD1 matches at 7 bases. This CDR3 has 15 residues. V was pared by 3 bases and J by 2 bases, with 5 bases of the junction left unmatched. The germline V gene has CDR1 SGHRS and CDR2 YFSETQ. The CDR3 loop is CASSSDRVAYNEQFF. Written as DNA, the CDR3 is TGCGCCAGCAGCTCCGACAGGGTGGCCTACAATGAGCAGTTCTTC.